Here is one T cell receptor (delta chain) with its context. Its antigen is unidentified. TCRdb's protein for this DNA is that of a much larger clone and differs from the translation at residue 7, likely a read error; the protein shown is the DNA translation. Gammadelta T cells were flow-sorted from PBMC into Vgamma9/Vdelta2+ and Vdelta2-negative populations for bulk analysis. The data were obtained in a study of γδ T cells in repeated Plasmodium falciparum infection. Study at large: Malian children with intense seasonal malaria exposure were compared with matched Australian children. Donors had four controlled P. falciparum NF54 infections over 644 days. Malian gammadelta TCRs were studied during no-transmission periods and across acute malaria episodes.

TCRdb re-called clones from the multiplex PCR reads via CATT. The table shows about 50,000 delta-chain clones, with roughly 2% occurring only once. CDR3 length equals 17 residues. Germline V lookup: CDR1 GEAIGNYY, CDR2 EKD. V lost 0 bases, J lost 0 bases, and 6 bases stayed unmatched. The study, taken as a whole, reports: Vgamma9/Vdelta2+ repertoires stayed stably polyclonal over time and infection.

The receptor was isolated from a pool of human donors (malaria-infected and uninfected, not separated). The sequencing sample was made of gamma-delta T cells from blood. V gene TRDV2 combines with J gene TRDJ1; 10 bases agree with TRDD3. The J gene, absent from TCRdb, was called here by matching the DNA to germline. This CDR3 reads CACDTVGTGGYTDKLIF. The DNA of the CDR3 is TGTGCCTGTGACACCGTAGGTACTGGGGGATACACCGATAAACTCATCTTT.